One sample yielded the 2 T cell receptor beta chains listed below, sequenced in a study of cytomegalovirus exposure and HLA in healthy donors. Both 60 Vbeta primers and 13 Jbeta primers went into the PCR. Produced via immunoSEQ multiplex PCR; TCRdb's table is partial and in-frame only. The table lists 110,000 to 150,000 clones, 65% to 85% of them singletons, with around 7% in the top ten. Sequenced input: PBMCs. The source of these receptors is a man between 25 and 39 years old in good health and CMV-seronegative.

The V call is TRBV6-5, the J call TRBJ2-7, with D possibly being TRBD1 (6 bases). Trimming took off 7 bases at V and 0 bases at J, with 16 bases between the two ends. CDR3 size: 15 residues. Germline CDR1 reads MNHEY; CDR2 reads SVGAGI. This CDR3 is CASTPRDTPSYEQYF. The CDR3 region has the DNA TGTGCCAGCACCCCCAGGGACACCCCCTCCTACGAGCAGTACTTC.

The chain couples TRBV2 to TRBJ2-5; D possibly corresponds to TRBD1 (6 bases). The J call is in doubt because the DNA end fits TRBJ2-7 better. Per the germline V gene, CDR1 is SNHLY and CDR2 is FYNNEI. The CDR3 loop spans 17 amino acids. CDR3 coding DNA: TGTGCCAGCAGTGAAGAAAGTCAGGGGTACAGGCACCACGAGCAGTACTTC. Amino acids: CASSEESQGYRHHEQYF.